This T cell receptor (beta chain) was identified in a study of CD8+CD57+ T cells in acquired aplastic anemia. Genomic DNA constituted the template upon which TCR beta VDJ and CDR3 profiling was performed. MiXCR, run by TCRdb on the reads, gives a single entry per CDR3 protein. The sample comprises about 150,000 distinct CDR3 sequences, just over 50% of which are singletons, and about 12% rests with the top ten. For sequencing, patients were chosen who had shown expansion of CD8+CD57+ cells by flow cytometry. Blood was sampled before the patients had received any therapy. The CDR3 is 18 residues long. With V trimmed by 2 bases and J by 1 base, 12 bases remained unmatched. Germline V CDR1 and CDR2: SGHDT, YYEEEE.

Sequences were obtained from sorted CD4+, CD8+, or CD8+CD57+ T cells (not recorded which) from PBMCs. The J gene is TRBJ2-3, the V gene TRBV5-6, with 8 nucleotides matching TRBD1. This TCR came from a human donor with aplastic anemia. The CDR3 loop is CASSFGLHRGDGTDTQYF. CDR3 nucleotide sequence: TGTGCCAGCAGCTTTGGCCTCCACAGGGGGGATGGCACAGATACGCAGTATTTT.